This TCR beta chain was identified during a study of T cells after yellow fever vaccination. They built TCR cDNA with 5'RACE template switching, a step that put in a universal primer site and UMIs. TCRdb recomputed calls from the 5' RACE reads with MiXCR, one row per CDR3 protein. The data contain under 200,000 distinct CDR3 sequences, about 7% of them singletons. Per germline, CDR1 LGHDT and CDR2 YNNKEL (reference sequence). The CDR3 consists of 13 residues. Trimming took 5 bases from V and 4 from J, leaving 11 bases between them. This specimen consisted of CD4+ T cells sorted from PBMCs, obtained 4 to 6 days after the first yellow fever vaccination. The source is a man aged 18 to 29 who received the YFV17D yellow fever vaccine. This chain connects TRBV3-1 to TRBJ2-5; D is possibly TRBD2 (6 bases). As DNA, the CDR3 is TGTGCCAGCAGCAACTTCGGGGGAGAGACCCAGTACTTC. Translation: CASSNFGGETQYF.